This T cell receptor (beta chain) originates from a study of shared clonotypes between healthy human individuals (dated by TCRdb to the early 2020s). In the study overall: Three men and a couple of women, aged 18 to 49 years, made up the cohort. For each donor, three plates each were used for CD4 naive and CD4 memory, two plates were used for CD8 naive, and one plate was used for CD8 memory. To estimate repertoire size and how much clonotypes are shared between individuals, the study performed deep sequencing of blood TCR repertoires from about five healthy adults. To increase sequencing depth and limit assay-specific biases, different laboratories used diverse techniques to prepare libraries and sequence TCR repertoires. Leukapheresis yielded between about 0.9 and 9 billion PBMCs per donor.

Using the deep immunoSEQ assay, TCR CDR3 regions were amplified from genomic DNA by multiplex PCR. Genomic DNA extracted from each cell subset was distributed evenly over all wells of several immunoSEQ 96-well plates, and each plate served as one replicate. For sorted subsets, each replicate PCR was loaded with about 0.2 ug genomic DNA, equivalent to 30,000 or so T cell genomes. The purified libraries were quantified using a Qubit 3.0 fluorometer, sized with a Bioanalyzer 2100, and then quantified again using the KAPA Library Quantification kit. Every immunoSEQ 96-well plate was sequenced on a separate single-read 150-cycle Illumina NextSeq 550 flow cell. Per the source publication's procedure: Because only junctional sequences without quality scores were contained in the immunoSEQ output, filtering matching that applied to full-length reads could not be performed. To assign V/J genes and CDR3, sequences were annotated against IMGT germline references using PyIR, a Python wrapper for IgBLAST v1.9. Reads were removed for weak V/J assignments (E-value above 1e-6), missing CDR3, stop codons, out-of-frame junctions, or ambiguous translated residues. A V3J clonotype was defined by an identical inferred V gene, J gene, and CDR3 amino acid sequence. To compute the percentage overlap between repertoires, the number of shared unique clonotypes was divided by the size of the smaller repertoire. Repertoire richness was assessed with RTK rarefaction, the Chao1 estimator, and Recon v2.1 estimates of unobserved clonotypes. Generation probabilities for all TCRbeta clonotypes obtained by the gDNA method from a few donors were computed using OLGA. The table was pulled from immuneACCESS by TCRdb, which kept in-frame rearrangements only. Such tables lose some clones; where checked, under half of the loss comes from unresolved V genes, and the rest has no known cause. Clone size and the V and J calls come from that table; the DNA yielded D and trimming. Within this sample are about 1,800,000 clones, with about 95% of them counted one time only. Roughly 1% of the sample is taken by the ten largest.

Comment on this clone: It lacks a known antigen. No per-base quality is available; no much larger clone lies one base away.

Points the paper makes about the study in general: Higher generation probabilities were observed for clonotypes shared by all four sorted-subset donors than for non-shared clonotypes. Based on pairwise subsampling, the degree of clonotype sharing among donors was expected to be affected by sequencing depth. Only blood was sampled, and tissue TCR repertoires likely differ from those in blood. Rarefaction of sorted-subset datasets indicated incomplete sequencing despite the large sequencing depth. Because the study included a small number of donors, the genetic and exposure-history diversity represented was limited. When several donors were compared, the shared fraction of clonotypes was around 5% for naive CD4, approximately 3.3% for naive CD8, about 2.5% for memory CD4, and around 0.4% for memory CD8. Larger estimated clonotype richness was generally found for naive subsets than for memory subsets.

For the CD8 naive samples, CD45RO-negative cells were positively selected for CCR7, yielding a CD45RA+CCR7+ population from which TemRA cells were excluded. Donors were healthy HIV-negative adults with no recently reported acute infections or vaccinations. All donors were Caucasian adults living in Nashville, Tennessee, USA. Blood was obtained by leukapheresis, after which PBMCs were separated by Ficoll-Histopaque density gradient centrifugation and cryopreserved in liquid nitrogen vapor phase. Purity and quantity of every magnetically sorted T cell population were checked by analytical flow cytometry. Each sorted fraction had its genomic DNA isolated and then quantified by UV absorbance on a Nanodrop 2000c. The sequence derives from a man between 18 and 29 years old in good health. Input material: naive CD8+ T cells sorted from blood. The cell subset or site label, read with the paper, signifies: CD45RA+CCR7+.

The base sequence is TGTGCCAGCAGCTCTAGTGGTTCGGGGTATTTGGAGACCCAGTACTTC. Translated, it reads CASSSSGSGYLETQYF. The receptor chain draws on TRBV7-9 and TRBJ2-5; a weak D assignment points to TRBD2 (5 bases agree). The CDR1 and CDR2 encoded by the germline V gene (reference sequence) are SEHNR and FQNEAQ. The CDR3 contains 16 residues, cysteine and phenylalanine counted. Of the read, only the CDR3 DNA is kept; its 48 bases are in frame from base 1. V sheds 4 bases and J sheds 5 bases, leaving 20 bases between their ends.